These 15 T cell receptor beta chains came from one sample sequenced in a study of identical twins. TCRdb itself ran the 5' RACE reads through MiXCR, one entry per CDR3 protein. The table has about 240,000 distinct CDR3 sequences, 9.5% to 15% seen once. These data are also associated with another study on yellow fever vaccine responses in identical twins.

The sequenced sample was memory (CD45RO+) T cells sorted from blood. These receptors were obtained from a woman under 30 in good health.

In its sample, this clonotype was seen many times. V usage is TRBV20-1 and J usage is TRBJ2-3, with TRBD2 as a possible D gene (5 bases). The CDR3 consists of 13 residues. V lost 3 bases to trimming and J lost 4 bases, with 11 bases between them. Germline CDR1 is DFQATT and CDR2 is SNEGSKA (reference sequence). The CDR3 sequence is CSASSGSADTQYF. DNA for the CDR3: TGCAGTGCTAGTAGTGGGAGTGCAGATACGCAGTATTTT.

This clonotype has more than one count but fewer than ten. The rearrangement links TRBV20-1 to TRBJ1-5, with 9 bases lining up with TRBD1. This CDR3 region has 13 residues. Unmatched junction bases numbered 5, after V lost 5 bases and J lost 6 bases. Looked up from germline, CDR1 is DFQATT and CDR2 is SNEGSKA (reference sequence). The CDR3 here is CSASQGASQPQHF. CDR3 DNA: TGCAGTGCTTCACAGGGGGCTAGTCAGCCCCAGCATTTT.

In its sample, this clonotype was seen a few times. V is TRBV11-2 and J is TRBJ2-2; the D is unclear. CDR1 is SGHAT, CDR2 FQNNGV, per germline. V gave up 0 bases and J gave up 6 bases, with 5 bases separating them. This CDR3 spans 13 amino acids. The CDR3 bases are TGTGCCAGCAGCTTAGATCTCGCCGGGGAGCTGTTTTTT. It codes for CASSLDLAGELFF. The entire variable domain, with the rest obtained from reference TRBV11-2 and TRBJ2-2, is as follows: EAGVAQSPRYKIIEKRQSVAFWCNPISGHATLYWYQQILGQGPKLLIQFQNNGVVDDSQLPKDRFSAERLKGVDSTLKIQPAKLEDSAVYLCASSLDLAGELFFGEGSRLTVL.

The V gene is TRBV7-3, the J gene TRBJ2-3; TRBD2 aligns across 7 bases. Germline loops: CDR1 SGHTA, CDR2 FQGTGA. Trimming took 1 base from V and 0 from J; bases not matched to a gene: 4. The CDR3 loop spans 16 amino acids. CDR3 residues: CASSLIPSGSTDTQYF. CDR3 bases: TGTGCCAGCAGCTTAATTCCTAGCGGTAGCACAGATACGCAGTATTTT.

The genes are TRBV19 and TRBJ2-7, with D perhaps TRBD2 (6 bases). The CDR3 runs 14 residues. The germline V and J ends were trimmed by 3 bases and 2 bases, with 11 bases remaining between them. Germline lookup yields CDR1 LNHDA and CDR2 SQIVND (reference sequence). The CDR3 region is CASSMGRDPYEQYF. CDR3 bases: TGTGCCAGTAGTATGGGGCGGGACCCCTACGAGCAGTACTTC.

The chain joins TRBV5-6 to TRBJ2-1; D is uncertain. The germline CDR1 and CDR2 sequences are SGHDT and YYEEEE. The germline V and J ends were trimmed by 4 bases and 0 bases, with 14 bases remaining between them. The CDR3 extends over 16 amino acids. This CDR3 is CASSLRGSSSYNEQFF. As DNA, the CDR3 is TGTGCCAGCAGCCTTCGTGGCAGTAGCTCCTACAATGAGCAGTTCTTC.

The chain uses TRBV18 and TRBJ2-7; D gene ambiguous. The V end lost 2 bases, the J end lost 5 bases, and 16 bases lay between the germline ends. The CDR3 has 15 amino acids. Germline V gene sequence: CDR1 KGHSH, CDR2 LQKENI. DNA for the CDR3: TGTGCCAGCTCACCATTCCCAGCCAAACCCAACGAGCAGTACTTC. Translated: CASSPFPAKPNEQYF.

This clonotype was seen a handful of times. The chain employs TRBV4-3 and TRBJ2-5; D gene ambiguous. This CDR3 spans 13 amino acids. Trimming stripped 5 bases from V and 4 bases from J, with 11 bases between. Germline CDR1 LGHNA, CDR2 YSLEER. CDR3 in amino acids: CASSMRRGETQYF. The DNA of the CDR3 is TGCGCCAGCAGCATGAGGCGCGGAGAGACCCAGTACTTC.

The rearrangement joins TRBV4-2 to TRBJ2-2, with D possibly matching TRBD2 (7 bases). The germline gives CDR1 LGHNA, CDR2 YNFKEQ. The CDR3 consists of 18 residues. V lost 10 bases and J 0 bases, leaving 24 bases between the germline ends. The CDR3 bases are TGTGCCATCGGCCCCGGGGTCCAGGGGAGGGCGAACACCGGGGAGCTGTTTTTT. It translates to CAIGPGVQGRANTGELFF.

This clonotype has just a few counts. V gene TRBV3-1 combines with J gene TRBJ1-6; maybe TRBD1 (6 bases). CDR3 size: 14 residues. Germline-derived CDR1 and CDR2 are LGHDT and YNNKEL (reference sequence). V lost 4 bases, J lost 7 bases, and 11 bases lay in between. Here the CDR3 DNA reads TGTGCCAGCAGCCCCCGGACAGTAAATTCACCCCTCCACTTT. This translates into CASSPRTVNSPLHF.

The J gene is TRBJ2-1, the V gene TRBV5-6; D gene uncertain. The CDR3 runs to 16 residues. Germline CDR1 is SGHDT and CDR2 is YYEEEE. Trimming cost V 2 bases and J 0 bases, with 12 bases left between them. The CDR3 loop reads CASSFGGPSSYNEQFF. The CDR3 DNA reads TGTGCCAGCAGCTTCGGCGGACCGAGCTCCTACAATGAGCAGTTCTTC.

This clonotype was counted ten times or more. The chain combines TRBV7-2 with TRBJ1-2; possibly TRBD1 for D (5 bases). The germline V gene encodes CDR1 SGHTA and CDR2 FQGNSA. The CDR3 spans 15 residues. Trimming pared 1 base from V and 4 bases from J, leaving 13 bases between. The CDR3 is CASSLEGDRLYGYTF. The CDR3 bases are TGTGCCAGCAGCTTAGAGGGAGACAGACTCTATGGCTACACCTTC.

This clonotype was detected a few times. The rearrangement joins TRBV9 to TRBJ2-3; D gene ambiguous. CDR3 length: 17 amino acids. The V end was cut by 4 bases, the J end by 6 bases, with 24 bases between. Germline V gene sequence: CDR1 SGDLS, CDR2 YYNGEE. CDR3 in amino acids: CASSPRTLGRMSDTQYF. CDR3 coding DNA: TGTGCCAGCAGCCCACGGACGTTGGGCAGAATGAGCGATACGCAGTATTTT. The full variable domain, rest sourced from reference TRBV9 and TRBJ2-3, is DSGVTQTPKHLITATGQRVTLRCSPRSGDLSVYWYQQSLDQGLQFLIQYYNGEERAKGNILERFSAQQFPDLHSELNLSSLELGDSALYFCASSPRTLGRMSDTQYFGPGTRLTVL.

Only a few counts were recorded for this clonotype. The rearrangement uses TRBV14 and TRBJ2-1; 7 bases match TRBD2. There are 16 residues in the CDR3. Trimming took 4 bases from V and 5 from J; bases not matched to a gene: 11. CDR1 is SGHDN, CDR2 FVKESK, per germline. The CDR3 region has the DNA TGTGCCAGCAGCCTTCCTGGAGGGAGGGCCGACAATGAGCAGTTCTTC. Protein sequence: CASSLPGGRADNEQFF.

This clonotype was detected a few times. The genes are TRBV4-3 and TRBJ2-1; the D gene is possibly TRBD2 (6 bases). The V end lost 5 bases, the J end lost 4 bases, and 12 bases lay between the germline ends. The CDR3 runs to 14 residues. Per the germline V gene, CDR1 is LGHNA and CDR2 is YSLEER. CDR3 in amino acids: CASSFGSGYNEQFF. The CDR3 DNA reads TGCGCCAGCAGCTTCGGAAGCGGGTACAATGAGCAGTTCTTC.